This entry concerns a single T cell receptor (beta chain). The antigen is undetermined. The repertoire was sequenced with immunoSEQ multiplex PCR; TCRdb's copy has only in-frame clones and lacks some. The profile covers over 15,000 clones, with more than 85% appearing a single time and 0.79% taken by the ten largest. This record comes from a study of graft-versus-host responses after intestinal transplantation. Study-level information: Transplant recipients had multivisceral, liver-intestinal, or isolated intestinal grafts. Every one of the recipients received anti-thymocyte globulin induction and afterwards took tacrolimus and steroids for 3 to 4 years. Notes on the study in general: Investigators detected GvH clones in recipient marrow, with some emerging earlier in ileum or blood. Early declines in HvG clones that occurred post-transplant were associated with peak circulating GvH clone levels.

Per germline, CDR1 PRHDT and CDR2 FYEKMQ (reference sequence). Trimming shortened V by 0 bases and J by 6 bases, and 8 bases separated the two germline ends. This CDR3 has 13 amino acids. This specimen was PBMCs, taken 23 days after intestinal transplant. This receptor was identified in a human patient who received an intestinal transplant, so some T cells may come from the graft donor. This chain links TRBV13 with TRBJ1-1; D gene ambiguous. The chain's CDR3 is CASSLGRAPEAFF. The CDR3 DNA follows: TGTGCCAGCAGCTTAGGGAGGGCACCTGAAGCTTTCTTT.